This is a list of T cell receptor beta chains from one sample in a study of blood T cell repertoires in COVID-19. Assay used: immunoSEQ multiplex PCR; TCRdb lists only in-frame clones, some missing. The sample holds about 160,000 clones, roughly nine tenths seen once. The sequenced sample was PBMCs or T cells enriched from blood (not recorded which). Receptors originate from a woman aged 50 to 60 who had recovered from COVID-19. Both conserved end residues are trimmed from each CDR3. Each record gives: J gene, V gene, CDR3 protein.

j_gene: TRBJ1-3
v_gene: TRBV2
CDR3aa: ASSGQGTNTIY

j_gene: TRBJ1-2
v_gene: TRBV19
CDR3aa: ASSIDTHRNLSGYGYT

j_gene: TRBJ2-3
v_gene: TRBV2
CDR3aa: ASSRSLRTGS

j_gene: TRBJ1-2
v_gene: TRBV2
CDR3aa: ASSLEAGYGYT

j_gene: TRBJ1-3
v_gene: TRBV6-5
CDR3aa: ASSPSGNTIY

j_gene: TRBJ2-7
v_gene: TRBV6-6
CDR3aa: ASSLGQGKSYEQY

j_gene: TRBJ1-1
v_gene: TRBV4-1
CDR3aa: ASSRGGTGGTEAF

j_gene: TRBJ2-3
v_gene: TRBV4-2
CDR3aa: ASSQIGGRTSGTDTQY

j_gene: TRBJ2-5
v_gene: TRBV5-5
CDR3aa: ASSSPRQGKWETQY

j_gene: TRBJ2-7
v_gene: TRBV5-1
CDR3aa: ASSSGTGGTYEQY

j_gene: TRBJ2-2
v_gene: TRBV5-1
CDR3aa: ASSFRTGATGELF

j_gene: TRBJ1-2
v_gene: TRBV5-4
CDR3aa: ASSLPGTGHNYGYT

j_gene: TRBJ2-1
v_gene: TRBV7-9
CDR3aa: ASSLGRVWSSYNEQF

j_gene: TRBJ2-7
v_gene: TRBV27
CDR3aa: ASRALSGVAYEQY

j_gene: TRBJ1-2
v_gene: TRBV19
CDR3aa: ASSIGEGGYT

j_gene: TRBJ2-7
v_gene: TRBV19
CDR3aa: ASSILAGAYEQY

j_gene: TRBJ1-6
v_gene: TRBV6-1
CDR3aa: ASSELRANSPLH

j_gene: TRBJ2-5
v_gene: TRBV5-6
CDR3aa: ASSSDLTGTRAATQY

j_gene: TRBJ1-6
v_gene: TRBV5-5
CDR3aa: ASSRVHGIGNSPLH

j_gene: TRBJ1-1
v_gene: TRBV19
CDR3aa: ASTPRQGAANTEAF

j_gene: TRBJ1-3
v_gene: TRBV7-9
CDR3aa: ASSSPTGYGNTIY

j_gene: TRBJ1-5
v_gene: TRBV6-5
CDR3aa: ASSNRASNQPQH

j_gene: TRBJ2-3
v_gene: TRBV5-1
CDR3aa: ASSSPEGLSGLGTDTQY

j_gene: TRBJ2-2
v_gene: TRBV24-1
CDR3aa: AISGATGELF

j_gene: TRBJ1-2
v_gene: TRBV10-3
CDR3aa: AIKDSALGDYGYT

j_gene: TRBJ2-7
v_gene: TRBV19
CDR3aa: ASSIRGFRGTSGYEQY

j_gene: TRBJ1-5
v_gene: TRBV5-1
CDR3aa: ASSYGQGNQPQH

j_gene: TRBJ2-1
v_gene: TRBV10-3
CDR3aa: AIRDRFSYNEQF

j_gene: TRBJ2-7
v_gene: TRBV29-1
CDR3aa: SVLAGATDYEQY

j_gene: TRBJ1-5
v_gene: TRBV24-1
CDR3aa: ATSDLQGAKH

j_gene: TRBJ1-6
v_gene: TRBV5-6
CDR3aa: ASSFLRQAPNSPLH

j_gene: TRBJ2-7
v_gene: TRBV5-4
CDR3aa: ASSLATTGSHEQY

j_gene: TRBJ2-3
v_gene: TRBV7-9
CDR3aa: ASSLIETGVFYTDTQY

j_gene: TRBJ2-3
v_gene: TRBV24-1
CDR3aa: ATGQADTDTQY

j_gene: TRBJ2-4
v_gene: TRBV5-6
CDR3aa: ASSLKQEGNIQY

j_gene: TRBJ2-3
v_gene: TRBV15
CDR3aa: ATSRDLAGAGTDTQY

j_gene: TRBJ2-2
v_gene: TRBV9
CDR3aa: ASSVVISGDTGELF

j_gene: TRBJ1-2
v_gene: TRBV27
CDR3aa: ASSFRAGWGGYT

j_gene: TRBJ2-1
v_gene: TRBV11-3
CDR3aa: ASSLVGASGRHEQF

j_gene: TRBJ2-2
v_gene: TRBV18
CDR3aa: ASSPLRGTGELF

j_gene: TRBJ1-3
v_gene: TRBV19
CDR3aa: ASSRTDSGQDTIY

j_gene: TRBJ1-2
v_gene: TRBV6-6
CDR3aa: ASSYTQGNINYGYT

j_gene: TRBJ2-5
v_gene: TRBV9
CDR3aa: ASSVTNKETQY

j_gene: TRBJ2-7
v_gene: TRBV30
CDR3aa: AWSRRTYEQY

j_gene: TRBJ2-3
v_gene: TRBV20-1
CDR3aa: SAEYTDTQY

j_gene: TRBJ1-3
v_gene: TRBV7-6
CDR3aa: ASSTKQGVGGNTIY

j_gene: TRBJ1-1
v_gene: TRBV19
CDR3aa: ASKGYGDRLAEAF

j_gene: TRBJ2-1
v_gene: TRBV30
CDR3aa: AWTITRTSGNHNEQF

j_gene: TRBJ2-3
v_gene: TRBV3-1/TRBV3-2
CDR3aa: ASSQDEDTQY

j_gene: TRBJ2-4
v_gene: TRBV30
CDR3aa: AWKNVWPGGDIQY

j_gene: TRBJ1-2
v_gene: TRBV6-5
CDR3aa: ATRGGVGYT

j_gene: TRBJ1-4
v_gene: TRBV5-8
CDR3aa: ASSPYRDRARYEKLF

j_gene: TRBJ1-1
v_gene: TRBV11-2
CDR3aa: ASSLDRGDTEAF

j_gene: TRBJ2-7
v_gene: TRBV29-1
CDR3aa: SVEAPNSPYEQY

j_gene: TRBJ1-5
v_gene: TRBV6-1
CDR3aa: ASSEGLLGSNQPQH

j_gene: TRBJ2-2
v_gene: TRBV29-1
CDR3aa: SVGGDQNTGELF

j_gene: TRBJ2-7
v_gene: TRBV24-1
CDR3aa: ATSDRTSGSGYEQY